This T cell receptor beta chain stems from a study of T-cell reconstitution after alpha-beta-depleted transplantation in children. About this clonotype: The antigen is not known.

Unique molecular identifiers featured in how the TCRbeta library was prepared. In TCRdb, the PCR reads were re-called with MiXCR into one record per CDR3 protein. This sample has some 440,000 distinct CDR3 sequences, with about 16% found just once. Study observations and caveats: Some patients' high day-60 TCRbeta diversity was attributed to recipient cells surviving conditioning. T-cell counts and diversity were attributed mostly to newly produced T cells one year after transplant.

Germline assignment: CDR1 SGHRS and CDR2 YFSETQ. The length of the CDR3 is 15 residues. V lost 0 bases, J lost 4 bases, and 10 bases lay in between. The rearrangement links TRBV5-1 to TRBJ2-2; the D is unclear. This TCR was recovered from a boy under three years old who had a stem cell transplant for Wiskott-Aldrich syndrome, so the T cells may come from the graft donor. The sample in question was PBMCs, mostly from graft donor cells, obtained 360 days after TCRalphabeta/CD19-depleted stem cell transplant. CDR3 amino acids: CASSLGRHSTGELFF. CDR3 nucleotide sequence: TGCGCCAGCAGCTTGGGCCGGCATAGCACCGGGGAGCTGTTTTTT.